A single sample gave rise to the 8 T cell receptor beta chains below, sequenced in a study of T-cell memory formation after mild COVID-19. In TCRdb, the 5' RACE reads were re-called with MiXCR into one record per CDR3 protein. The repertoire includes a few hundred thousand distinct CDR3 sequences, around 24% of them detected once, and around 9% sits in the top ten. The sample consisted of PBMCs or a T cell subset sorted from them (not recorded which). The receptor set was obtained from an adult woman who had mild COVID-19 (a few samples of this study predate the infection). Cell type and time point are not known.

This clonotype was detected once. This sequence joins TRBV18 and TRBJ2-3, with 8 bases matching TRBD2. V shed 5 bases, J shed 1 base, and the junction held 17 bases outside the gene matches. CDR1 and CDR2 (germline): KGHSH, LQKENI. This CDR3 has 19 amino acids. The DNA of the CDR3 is TGTGCCAGCTCAGCCTCGGGGGGGCCCCCTCTTGTTGGCACAGATACGCAGTATTTT. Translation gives CASSASGGPPLVGTDTQYF.

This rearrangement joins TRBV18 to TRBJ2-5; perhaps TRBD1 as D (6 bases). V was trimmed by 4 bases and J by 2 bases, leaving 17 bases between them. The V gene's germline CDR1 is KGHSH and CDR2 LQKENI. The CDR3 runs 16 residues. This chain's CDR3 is CASSRDGQIKQETQYF. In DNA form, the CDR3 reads TGTGCCAGCTCACGGGATGGACAGATAAAACAAGAGACCCAGTACTTC. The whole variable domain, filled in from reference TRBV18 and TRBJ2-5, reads NAGVMQNPRHLVRRRGQEARLRCSPMKGHSHVYWYRQLPEEGLKFMVYLQKENIIDESGMPKERFSAEFPKEGPSILRIQQVVRGDSAAYFCASSRDGQIKQETQYFGPGTRLLVL.

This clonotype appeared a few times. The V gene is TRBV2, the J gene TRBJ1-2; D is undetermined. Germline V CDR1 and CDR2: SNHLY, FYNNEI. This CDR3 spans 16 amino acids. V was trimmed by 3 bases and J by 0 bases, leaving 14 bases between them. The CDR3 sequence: CASSEVGQTPNYGYTF. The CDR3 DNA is TGTGCCAGCAGTGAGGTCGGTCAGACACCTAACTATGGCTACACCTTC.

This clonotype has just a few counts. CDR3 region: CASKQTSGRGNEQFF. CDR3 coding DNA: TGTGCCAGCAAGCAGACTAGCGGGAGGGGCAATGAGCAGTTCTTC. V gene TRBV12-3 or TRBV12-4 combines with J gene TRBJ2-1; 14 bases map to TRBD2. V shed 7 bases and J 6 bases; nucleotides not matched to a gene: 5. The CDR3 spans 15 residues.

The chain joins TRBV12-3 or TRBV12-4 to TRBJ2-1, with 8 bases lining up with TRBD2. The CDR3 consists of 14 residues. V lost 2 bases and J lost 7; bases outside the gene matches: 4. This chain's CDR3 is CASSLWAGGNEQFF. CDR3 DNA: TGTGCCAGCAGTTTATGGGCGGGGGGTAATGAGCAGTTCTTC.

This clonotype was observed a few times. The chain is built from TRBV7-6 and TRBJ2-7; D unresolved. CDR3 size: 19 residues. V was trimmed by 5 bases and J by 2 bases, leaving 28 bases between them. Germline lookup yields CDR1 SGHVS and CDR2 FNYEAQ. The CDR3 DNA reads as TGTGCCAGCAGCCTAGAAGGTGGGCTCACGGGCAGGTTCACCTACGAGCAGTACTTC. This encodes CASSLEGGLTGRFTYEQYF. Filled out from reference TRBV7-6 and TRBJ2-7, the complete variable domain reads GAGVSQSPRYKVTKRGQDVALRCDPISGHVSLYWYRQALGQGPEFLTYFNYEAQQDKSGLPNDRFSAERPEGSISTLTIQRTEQRDSAMYRCASSLEGGLTGRFTYEQYFGPGTRLTVT.

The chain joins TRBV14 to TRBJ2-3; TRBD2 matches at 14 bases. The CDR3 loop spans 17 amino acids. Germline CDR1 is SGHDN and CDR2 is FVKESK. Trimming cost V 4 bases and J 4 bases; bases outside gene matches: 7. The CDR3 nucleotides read TGTGCCAGCAGCCCGGGACTAGCGGGGGCTTTCGCAGATACGCAGTATTTT. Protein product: CASSPGLAGAFADTQYF.

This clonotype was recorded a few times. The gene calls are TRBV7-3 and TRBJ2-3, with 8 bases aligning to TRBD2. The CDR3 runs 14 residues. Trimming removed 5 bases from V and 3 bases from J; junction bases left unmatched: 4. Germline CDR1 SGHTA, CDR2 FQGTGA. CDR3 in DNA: TGTGCCAGCAGCCGGCGGGGGGATACAGATACGCAGTATTTT. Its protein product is CASSRRGDTDTQYF.